This TCR beta chain was observed in a study of cytomegalovirus exposure and HLA in healthy donors. Per the germline V gene, CDR1 is MNHEY and CDR2 is SMNVEV (reference sequence). Trimming removed 2 bases from V and 1 base from J, with 11 bases in between. The CDR3 has 15 residues. PCR used 60 Vbeta primers and 13 Jbeta primers. Clones were read by immunoSEQ multiplex PCR, and TCRdb kept only the in-frame ones, dropping some. Among 130,000 to 150,000 clones listed, just under 85% were seen once. The clonotype comes from a middle-aged man in good health and CMV-seropositive. The sequencing sample was made of PBMCs. The V gene is TRBV27, the J gene TRBJ1-1; D unclear. CDR3 protein: CASSLLAGQNTEAFF. For the CDR3, the DNA is TGTGCCAGCAGTTTACTGGCAGGCCAGAACACTGAAGCTTTCTTT.